These T cell receptor beta chains were read from a single sample in a study of T cells in localized non-small cell lung cancer. Clones were sequenced by immunoSEQ multiplex PCR, and TCRdb holds only the in-frame ones, with some missing. The sample consists of about 40,000 clones, 86% of them appearing once. The starting material was peripheral blood, obtained before any cancer treatment. Receptors were obtained from a man aged 35-75 years with stage I lung adenocarcinoma. Each CDR3 is given without its conserved first and last residue. A D gene is named only where the DNA matches it firmly. Size values are once, few and many counts, or a class for expanded clones, and some rows have none.

V	D	J	size	CDR3
TRBV7-3	TRBD2	TRBJ2-1	NA	ASSPGLAIVNEQF
TRBV15	NA	TRBJ1-5	NA	ATSRGLNSNQPQH
TRBV5-4	TRBD1	TRBJ1-1	NA	ASSAQGADTEAF
TRBV7-8	NA	TRBJ1-1	NA	ASSPAVNTEAF
TRBV7-9	TRBD2	TRBJ2-1	NA	ASSLAGRGSSYNEQF
TRBV28	TRBD2	TRBJ2-1	NA	ASSLAGDRDNEQF
TRBV10-3	TRBD1	TRBJ2-1	NA	AISFTGGAYNEQF
TRBV5-1	TRBD1	TRBJ1-4	NA	ASSLGDRGEKLF
TRBV5-1	TRBD2	TRBJ2-7	NA	ASSFRLAGPYEQY
TRBV2	TRBD1	TRBJ1-1	NA	ASTADRGTEAF
TRBV5-1	TRBD2	TRBJ2-3	NA	ASSDARLAGTDTQY
TRBV27	TRBD1	TRBJ2-7	NA	ASSPRQGGYEQY
TRBV7-9	NA	TRBJ2-1	NA	ASSLAGAGYNEQF
TRBV14	TRBD2	TRBJ2-2	NA	ASSQPRAGAYSAGELF
TRBV4-3	NA	TRBJ2-7	NA	ASSQEPKPNEQY
TRBV7-2	NA	TRBJ2-3	NA	ASSLEGLAVTDTQY
TRBV14	NA	TRBJ2-6	NA	ASSPGVTGANVLT
TRBV7-2	TRBD2	TRBJ2-5	NA	ASSLTGTSGGRETQY
TRBV7-9	NA	TRBJ1-1	few	ASSYTQETEAF
TRBV4-1	NA	TRBJ1-2	NA	ASSQEDSYGYT
TRBV18	NA	TRBJ2-7	NA	ASSSGRVTHEQY
TRBV7-9	NA	TRBJ1-1	NA	ASSPPPQRNTEAF